The 27 T cell receptor beta chains listed next were all sequenced from one sample in a study of cytomegalovirus exposure and HLA in healthy donors. The PCR used 60 Vbeta and 13 Jbeta primers. Here immunoSEQ multiplex PCR was the method, and the copy in TCRdb shows in-frame clones only, minus some. The table lists about 140,000 clones, around 77% of them singletons, with under 2.5% in the top ten. The sequenced material came from PBMCs. These receptors were taken from a man aged 30 to 45 in good health and CMV-seronegative.

The rearrangement joins TRBV18 to TRBJ1-3, with D maybe TRBD1 (5 bases). The germline CDR1 and CDR2 sequences are KGHSH and LQKENI. V was shortened by 6 bases and J by 4 bases, with 10 bases between the two germline ends. The CDR3 runs to 13 residues. CDR3 amino acids: CASSQGPGNTIYF. For the CDR3, the DNA is TGTGCCAGCTCGCAGGGTCCCGGAAACACCATATATTTT.

Concerning this clone itself: One end of the junction is discordant with germline, which a read error may explain. The V gene is TRBV14, the J gene TRBJ2-1; D uncertain. This CDR3 contains 13 residues. Germline V CDR1 and CDR2: SGHDN, FVKESK. CDR3 in DNA: TGTGCCAGCAGCCACGAGGCCCACAAGGAGCAGTTCTTC. It is translated as CASSHEAHKEQFF.

This clone was detected only once. The chain uses TRBV28 and TRBJ1-2; possible D gene TRBD1, 6 bases. Germline V gene lookup returns CDR1 MDHEN and CDR2 SYDVKM. V was cut by 5 bases and J by 8 bases, with 12 bases left in between. This CDR3 has 12 amino acids. The CDR3 region is CASSATGFGYTF. The DNA for the CDR3 is TGTGCCAGCAGTGCTACAGGGTTCGGCTACACCTTC.

This clone was recorded only once. The rearrangement joins TRBV27 to TRBJ2-3; the D is unclear. The CDR3 has 12 residues. V lost 3 bases, J lost 5 bases, and 6 bases lay in between. The V gene's germline CDR1 is MNHEY and CDR2 SMNVEV (reference sequence). The CDR3, as DNA: TGTGCCAGCAGTTTTGGCCGAGATACGCAGTATTTT. Translation: CASSFGRDTQYF.

This chain joins TRBV5-1 and TRBJ2-7, with 7 bases aligning to TRBD2. The CDR3 is made up of 14 amino acids. Germline CDR1 is SGHRS and CDR2 is YFSETQ. V lost 0 bases, J lost 4 bases, and 4 bases stayed unmatched. The DNA of the CDR3 is TGCGCCAGCAGCTTGGATGGGGGGGGGTACGAGCAGTACTTC. It codes for CASSLDGGGYEQYF.

This rearrangement joins TRBV28 to TRBJ1-1, with 10 bases fitting TRBD1. V was clipped by 4 bases and J by 8 bases; unmatched bases: 10. The germline V gene has CDR1 MDHEN and CDR2 SYDVKM. The CDR3 extends over 15 amino acids. CDR3 sequence reads: CASSSSYRTGGEAFF. CDR3 DNA: TGTGCCAGCAGTTCCAGCTATCGGACAGGGGGGGAAGCTTTCTTT.

This clone was observed a single time. The CDR3 reads CASSVEGRANSPLHF. In DNA, the CDR3 is TGTGCCAGCAGCGTAGAGGGGAGGGCCAATTCACCCCTCCACTTT. The chain uses TRBV9 and TRBJ1-6; D may be TRBD1 (5 bases). CDR3 length: 15 amino acids. Germline V lookup: CDR1 SGDLS, CDR2 YYNGEE. Trimming left V 0 bases short and J 7 bases short, with 11 bases between.

This clone has only a few counts. The chain uses TRBV6-5 and TRBJ1-4; TRBD1 matches at 7 bases. J lost 8 bases, V lost 4 bases, and 10 bases had no gene match. CDR1 is MNHEY and CDR2 is SVGAGI in the germline V gene. The CDR3 covers 15 residues. CDR3 nucleotide sequence: TGTGCCAGCAGTTCCGGGACAGAAAGGCTCGAAAAACTGTTTTTT. Amino acid sequence: CASSSGTERLEKLFF.

The chain has TRBV2 and TRBJ1-6; 7 positions agree with TRBD1. V dropped 4 bases and J dropped 4; count of bases not matched to a gene: 4. This CDR3 has 15 residues. Germline CDR1 and CDR2: SNHLY and FYNNEI. DNA for the CDR3: TGTGCCAGCAGTGGCAGACAGGGATATAATTCACCCCTCCACTTT. It specifies CASSGRQGYNSPLHF.

The V call is TRBV19, the J call TRBJ2-3; 12 bases fit TRBD2. Trimming cost V 5 bases and J 4 bases; bases outside gene matches: 4. CDR3 length equals 15 residues. Per the germline V gene, CDR1 is LNHDA and CDR2 is SQIVND (reference sequence). CDR3 sequence (DNA): TGTGCCAGTAGTGCACTAGCGGGGGGTGCAGATACGCAGTATTTT. As protein: CASSALAGGADTQYF.

The V and J genes are TRBV7-6 and TRBJ2-2, with a possible D match to TRBD2 (6 bases). The germline CDR1 and CDR2 sequences are SGHVS and FNYEAQ. With 4 bases removed from V and 2 bases from J, the gap between germline ends came to 11 bases. The CDR3 contains 15 residues. CDR3 nucleotide sequence: TGTGCCAGCAGCTCCGGGACTTACAACACCGGGGAGCTGTTTTTT. Protein sequence: CASSSGTYNTGELFF.

The chain links TRBV19 to TRBJ1-5; weak D call: TRBD1 (5 bases). V was shortened by 3 bases and J by 3 bases, with 6 bases between the two germline ends. The CDR3 loop spans 13 amino acids. The germline gives CDR1 LNHDA, CDR2 SQIVND (reference sequence). CDR3 DNA sequence: TGTGCCAGTAGTATCAGGGTCAATCAGCCCCAGCATTTT. This sequence encodes CASSIRVNQPQHF. Drawing the rest from reference TRBV19 and TRBJ1-5, the complete variable domain is DGGITQSPKYLFRKEGQNVTLSCEQNLNHDAMYWYRQDPGQGLRLIYYSQIVNDFQKGDIAEGYSVSREKKESFPLTVTSAQKNPTAFYLCASSIRVNQPQHFGDGTRLSIL.

The genes are TRBV6-1 and TRBJ1-1, with D possibly matching TRBD1 (5 bases). Trimming removed 8 bases from V and 1 base from J, with 11 bases in between. The CDR3 is made up of 13 amino acids. Germline V CDR1 and CDR2: MNHNS, SASEGT. CDR3 in amino acids: CASGGGSNTEAFF. CDR3 sequence (DNA): TGTGCCAGCGGGGGGGGATCGAACACTGAAGCTTTCTTT.

The V and J genes are TRBV25-1 and TRBJ2-7; D is perhaps TRBD2 (6 bases). The ends were cut back, 7 bases at V and 7 bases at J, with 11 bases in the middle. The CDR3 extends over 11 amino acids. Looked up from germline, CDR1 is MGHDK and CDR2 is SYGVNS. CDR3 sequence reads: CASKFGGEQYF. CDR3 sequence (DNA): TGTGCCAGCAAATTCGGGGGAGAGCAGTACTTC.

J is TRBJ2-3 and V is TRBV28; perhaps TRBD1 as D (6 bases). V was pared by 5 bases and J by 12 bases, with 24 bases between. The germline V gene has CDR1 MDHEN and CDR2 SYDVKM. The CDR3 has 15 amino acids. CDR3 loop: CASSPAGDGVKSQYF. CDR3 DNA: TGTGCCAGCAGTCCCGCAGGGGATGGAGTGAAATCTCAGTATTTT.

This clone has only a few counts. The V call is TRBV25-1, the J call TRBJ1-1, with 7 nucleotides matching TRBD1. Germline V gives CDR1 MGHDK, CDR2 SYGVNS. The V segment lost 3 bases and the J segment 1 base; nucleotides outside the gene matches: 2. The CDR3 covers 14 residues. The CDR3 protein is CASSEWTGNTEAFF. The CDR3, as DNA: TGTGCCAGCAGTGAGTGGACAGGGAACACTGAAGCTTTCTTT.

The chain carries TRBV25-1 and TRBJ2-1; 9 positions agree with TRBD2. The CDR3 is 14 residues long. V was clipped by 2 bases and J by 10 bases; unmatched bases: 6. CDR1 MGHDK and CDR2 SYGVNS come from the germline V gene. DNA of the CDR3: TGTGCCAGCAGTGAACGCGGGGGGGGGCGCGAGCAGTTCTTC. It codes for CASSERGGGREQFF. Variable domain in full (rest from reference TRBV25-1 and TRBJ2-1): EADIYQTPRYLVIGTGKKITLECSQTMGHDKMYWYQQDPGMELHLIHYSYGVNSTEKGDLSSESTVSRIRTEHFPLTLESARPSHTSQYLCASSERGGGREQFFGPGTRLTVL.

This chain joins TRBV6-5 and TRBJ1-2, with a weak D call TRBD1 (6 bases). V dropped 7 bases and J dropped 3 bases, with 18 bases sitting between them. This CDR3 has 15 amino acids. Germline V lookup: CDR1 MNHEY, CDR2 SVGAGI. The CDR3: CASMGASISDYGYTF. DNA of the CDR3: TGTGCCAGCATGGGGGCCTCAATTTCGGACTATGGCTACACCTTC.

The CDR3 DNA sequence: TGTGCCAGCAGCTCGCCACCGGGGGGGGGATGGCAAGAGACCCAGTACTTC. Amino acid sequence: CASSSPPGGGWQETQYF. The chain employs TRBV7-9 and TRBJ2-5; 8 bases match TRBD2. Looked up from germline, CDR1 is SEHNR and CDR2 is FQNEAQ (reference sequence). V was pared by 4 bases and J by 2 bases, with 12 bases of the junction left unmatched. The CDR3 has 17 amino acids.

This clone was detected a few times. This chain connects TRBV28 to TRBJ2-1; 7 bases fit TRBD1. This CDR3 has 18 residues. With V trimmed by 5 bases and J by 0 bases, 13 bases remained unmatched. Germline CDR1 MDHEN, CDR2 SYDVKM. CDR3 protein: CASSPAGTEISSYNEQFF. DNA of the CDR3: TGTGCCAGCAGTCCGGCCGGGACAGAAATTAGCTCCTACAATGAGCAGTTCTTC.

The rearrangement uses TRBV19 and TRBJ2-3; D is perhaps TRBD1 (5 bases). CDR1 is LNHDA and CDR2 is SQIVND in the germline V gene (reference sequence). The CDR3 totals 16 residues. Trimming removed 5 bases at V and 2 bases at J, with 17 bases between. CDR3 sequence (DNA): TGTGCCAGTAGTTTTCGACAGACCAGAAACACAGATACGCAGTATTTT. The encoded protein is CASSFRQTRNTDTQYF. Full variable domain (outside the CDR3, taken from reference TRBV19 and TRBJ2-3): DGGITQSPKYLFRKEGQNVTLSCEQNLNHDAMYWYRQDPGQGLRLIYYSQIVNDFQKGDIAEGYSVSREKKESFPLTVTSAQKNPTAFYLCASSFRQTRNTDTQYFGPGTRLTVL.

The chain has TRBV19 and TRBJ2-7, with 7 nucleotides matching TRBD1. V lost 1 base, J lost 7 bases, and 10 bases stayed unmatched. CDR1 is LNHDA, CDR2 SQIVND, per germline (reference sequence). This CDR3 spans 15 amino acids. The CDR3 DNA sequence: TGTGCCAGTAGTATAGCGCCAGGGGGATCGGGGGAGCAGTACTTC. It is translated as CASSIAPGGSGEQYF.

The sample holds a few counts of this clone. This chain connects TRBV5-6 to TRBJ2-7; 12 positions match TRBD2. Trimming cost V 4 bases and J 6 bases; bases outside gene matches: 5. The CDR3 has 14 amino acids. Germline lookup yields CDR1 SGHDT and CDR2 YYEEEE. CDR3 coding DNA: TGTGCCAGCAGCACGACTAGCGGGAGCTTCGAGCAGTACTTC. It is translated as CASSTTSGSFEQYF.

V and J are TRBV28 and TRBJ2-7; 9 positions agree with TRBD1. This CDR3 is built from 16 residues. The germline CDR1 and CDR2 sequences are MDHEN and SYDVKM. Trimming at V came to 4 bases and at J to 7 bases, leaving 14 bases not matched to a gene. The CDR3: CASSSPFGTGWEEQYF. As DNA, the CDR3 is TGTGCCAGCAGTTCCCCTTTCGGGACAGGGTGGGAAGAGCAGTACTTC.

The chain recombines TRBV4-1 with TRBJ2-1; 7 bases agree with TRBD1. CDR1 and CDR2 from the germline V gene are MGHRA and YSYEKL. This CDR3 contains 16 residues. With V trimmed by 4 bases and J by 4 bases, 10 bases remained unmatched. CDR3 amino acids: CASSRSGTEPYNEQFF. Here the CDR3 DNA reads TGCGCCAGCAGCCGATCCGGGACAGAGCCTTACAATGAGCAGTTCTTC.

The rearrangement links TRBV29-1 to TRBJ2-1, with a possible D match to TRBD1 (5 bases). The CDR3 extends over 13 amino acids. V was trimmed by 5 bases and J by 4 bases, leaving 12 bases between them. CDR1 is SQVTM and CDR2 is ANQGSEA in the germline V gene. The CDR3 spells CSVQYRSYNEQFF. CDR3 nucleotides: TGCAGCGTTCAGTACAGGTCTTACAATGAGCAGTTCTTC.

The chain couples TRBV19 to TRBJ2-5; possibly TRBD1 for D (6 bases). The CDR3 spans 13 residues. CDR1 is LNHDA and CDR2 is SQIVND in the germline V gene (reference sequence). The V and J ends lost 4 bases and 3 bases respectively, with 9 bases between them. The CDR3 is CASSTTGKETQYF. The DNA for the CDR3 is TGTGCCAGTAGTACCACAGGGAAAGAGACCCAGTACTTC.